This T cell receptor beta chain was observed in a study of control samples from healthy donors and cancer patients. Sequenced by immunoSEQ multiplex PCR; TCRdb stores in-frame clones only, minus some. The table includes around 100,000 clones, 85% to 90% detected once. Trimming removed 0 bases at V and 0 bases at J, with 11 bases between. Germline assignment: CDR1 SQVTM and CDR2 ANQGSEA. The CDR3 loop spans 15 amino acids. The rearrangement uses TRBV29-1 and TRBJ1-1, with D possibly being TRBD1 (6 bases). This TCR was recovered from a man in his fifties or sixties with lung cancer. The sequenced material came from PBMCs. The CDR3 nucleotides read TGCAGCGTTGAAGACTCGGGACACCTGAACACTGAAGCTTTCTTT. It translates to CSVEDSGHLNTEAFF.